This section outlines one T cell receptor (beta chain) sequence together with its context. Its antigen remains unidentified. Unique molecular identifiers were incorporated when the TCRbeta library was constructed. TCRdb reprocessed the PCR reads with MiXCR, giving one entry per CDR3 protein. The sample lists approximately 1,000,000 distinct CDR3 sequences, about 29% occurring once. With V trimmed by 4 bases and J by 5 bases, 5 bases remained unmatched. The germline gives CDR1 SQVTM, CDR2 ANQGSEA. This CDR3 is 13 amino acids long. This record comes from a study of T-cell reconstitution after alpha-beta-depleted transplantation in children. Study results and limitations: One year after transplant, T-cell counts and diversity came mostly from newly produced T cells. There were reportedly several hundred expanded graft clones from which alpha-beta T cells came about two months after transplant.

The TCR was taken from a boy in the first two years of life who had a stem cell transplant for SCID, so the T cells may come from the graft donor. Sequences were derived from PBMCs, mostly from graft donor cells, sampled 360 days after TCRalphabeta/CD19-depleted stem cell transplant. This chain uses TRBV29-1 with TRBJ1-1; TRBD1 matches at 9 bases. CDR3 in DNA: TGCAGCGTTGGAGGGACAGGGAATACTGAAGCTTTCTTT. Translating it yields CSVGGTGNTEAFF.